Presented here are 30 T cell receptor beta chains from one specimen sequenced in a study of shared clonotypes between healthy human individuals. Clones were read by immunoSEQ multiplex PCR, and TCRdb kept only the in-frame ones, dropping some. The repertoire includes approximately 980,000 clones, more than 75% of them detected once, and approximately 1.5% sits in the top ten. Sequencing was done on a sample of memory CD4+ T cells sorted from blood. Noted subset: CD45RA-negative fraction. All receptors come from a man aged 18 to 29 in good health.

The gene calls are TRBV7-2 and TRBJ2-3; TRBD2 agrees at 10 bases. The CDR3 consists of 17 residues. The ends lost 5 bases at V and 3 bases at J; junction bases unmatched: 11. Germline assignment: CDR1 SGHTA and CDR2 FQGNSA. The DNA for the CDR3 is TGTGCCAGCAGCCGAAGCAGCGGGGGGGCGGGTACAGATACGCAGTATTTT. Its protein product is CASSRSSGGAGTDTQYF.

The CDR3: CASSESTGVRYGYTF. The CDR3 region has the DNA TGTGCCAGCAGTGAATCGACAGGGGTGAGGTATGGCTACACCTTC. The chain links TRBV2 to TRBJ1-2, with 8 bases aligning to TRBD1. Germline-derived CDR1 and CDR2 are SNHLY and FYNNEI. The CDR3 is 15 residues long. Germline trimming cut 2 bases from V and 5 bases from J; bases unmatched to any gene: 7.

The V and J genes are TRBV6-1 and TRBJ1-5; 10 nucleotides line up with TRBD1. CDR3 length: 14 amino acids. The ends lost 10 bases at V and 4 bases at J; junction bases unmatched: 7. The germline gives CDR1 MNHNS, CDR2 SASEGT. CDR3 coding DNA: TGTGCCACGGGAGGGGACAGGGGAAATCAGCCCCAGCATTTT. Protein: CATGGDRGNQPQHF.

This clone was detected a few times. The chain has TRBV30 and TRBJ2-7, with 8 bases aligning to TRBD1. Germline-derived CDR1 and CDR2 are GTSNPN and SVGIG (reference sequence). The ends lost 2 bases at V and 6 bases at J; junction bases unmatched: 6. There are 13 residues in the CDR3. This CDR3 reads CAWSQDRVGEQYF. CDR3 DNA: TGTGCCTGGAGTCAGGACAGGGTGGGCGAGCAGTACTTC.

The J gene is TRBJ2-3, the V gene TRBV27; TRBD2 matches 8 bases. The germline V gene encodes CDR1 MNHEY and CDR2 SMNVEV (reference sequence). J lost 5 bases, V lost 3 bases, and 7 bases had no gene match. CDR3 length: 15 amino acids. CDR3 sequence reads: CASSFGTSRGDTQYF. The CDR3, as DNA: TGTGCCAGCAGTTTCGGGACTAGTCGAGGAGATACGCAGTATTTT.

The chain couples TRBV10-3 to TRBJ2-7; possible D gene TRBD2, 5 bases. The CDR3 length is 15 residues. From germline, CDR1 is ENHRY and CDR2 SYGVKD. V lost 8 bases and J lost 0, with 17 bases in between. CDR3 bases: TGTGCCATCGGCGCGGAGGCTCAGAGCTCCTACGAGCAGTACTTC. Protein sequence: CAIGAEAQSSYEQYF.

This chain connects TRBV5-5 to TRBJ1-5; D gene ambiguous. In germline, CDR1 is SGHKS, CDR2 YYEKEE (reference sequence). V was pared by 0 bases and J by 4 bases, with 20 bases between. The CDR3 length is 18 residues. CDR3 in DNA: TGTGCCAGCAGCTTGGACGTTCGTATGGGGAGACAAAATCAGCCCCAGCATTTT. Its protein product is CASSLDVRMGRQNQPQHF.

This chain joins TRBV7-9 and TRBJ1-1; tentative D call: TRBD1 (5 bases). The ends were cut back, 2 bases at V and 6 bases at J, with 13 bases in the middle. This CDR3 comprises 14 residues. CDR1 is SEHNR and CDR2 is FQNEAQ in the germline V gene (reference sequence). The CDR3 DNA sequence: TGTGCCAGCAGCTTATCGGGGGGAACACCTGAAGCTTTCTTT. Protein: CASSLSGGTPEAFF.

This sequence joins TRBV4-3 and TRBJ2-7; 7 bases line up with TRBD1. The CDR3 sequence is 18 residues long. Germline V gives CDR1 LGHNA, CDR2 YSLEER. The V gene end was trimmed by 0 bases and the J gene end by 0 bases; junction bases not matched to a gene: 11. The CDR3 spells CASSQDFSGWDSSYEQYF. DNA for the CDR3: TGCGCCAGCAGCCAAGATTTTTCCGGGTGGGACAGCTCCTACGAGCAGTACTTC.

The CDR3 here is CASSFQGKFGELFF. The CDR3 coding sequence is TGTGCCAGCAGCTTTCAGGGGAAATTCGGGGAGCTGTTTTTT. The rearrangement joins TRBV5-6 to TRBJ2-2; TRBD1 is a possible D gene (6 bases). This CDR3 spans 14 amino acids. The V gene's germline CDR1 is SGHDT and CDR2 YYEEEE. V was trimmed by 2 bases and J by 7 bases, leaving 12 bases between them.

The rearrangement links TRBV6-1 to TRBJ2-6, with no clear D. Trimming left V 6 bases short and J 1 base short, with 10 bases between. Germline V lookup: CDR1 MNHNS, CDR2 SASEGT. There are 15 residues in the CDR3. The CDR3 DNA reads TGTGCCAGCAGCTCTTCGCGGTCTGGGGCCAACGTCCTGACTTTC. Residues: CASSSSRSGANVLTF.

The chain joins TRBV6-5 to TRBJ2-5; D may match TRBD1 or TRBD2 (6 bases each). This CDR3 has 11 amino acids. CDR1 and CDR2 (germline): MNHEY, SVGAGI. Trimming took 7 bases from V and 13 from J, leaving 16 bases between them. This CDR3 is CASNSGALMYF. The CDR3 DNA is TGTGCCAGCAACTCGGGGGCGCTAATGTACTTC.

This clone was recorded a few times. V gene TRBV6-5 combines with J gene TRBJ2-7; D not certain. The germline CDR1 and CDR2 sequences are MNHEY and SVGAGI. Trimming shortened V by 6 bases and J by 3 bases, and 12 bases separated the two germline ends. This CDR3 spans 13 amino acids. The CDR3 sequence is CASSLSPGYEQYF. The CDR3 bases are TGTGCCAGCAGCCTATCACCGGGCTACGAGCAGTACTTC.

CDR3 amino acids: CAWSLGQGAGQPQHF. The CDR3 nucleotides read TGTGCCTGGAGTTTGGGACAGGGGGCCGGGCAGCCCCAGCATTTT. This chain joins TRBV30 and TRBJ1-5; 12 bases line up with TRBD1. Germline V gene sequence: CDR1 GTSNPN, CDR2 SVGIG (reference sequence). CDR3 length: 15 residues. Trimming at V came to 2 bases and at J to 7 bases, leaving 6 bases not matched to a gene.

As regards this clone: The identical CDR3 is also encoded by other nucleotide sequences in the sample. V and J are TRBV5-1 and TRBJ2-7; 10 nucleotides align to TRBD2. V lost 0 bases, J lost 2 bases, and 2 bases stayed unmatched. The V gene's germline CDR1 is SGHRS and CDR2 YFSETQ. The CDR3 sequence is 15 residues long. CDR3 loop: CASSLESGGAYEQYF. The CDR3 nucleotides are TGCGCCAGCAGCTTGGAAAGCGGGGGGGCCTACGAGCAGTACTTC.

CDR3 loop: CASSTGGSMNTEAFF. For the CDR3, the DNA is TGCGCCAGCTCGACAGGGGGCAGTATGAACACTGAAGCTTTCTTT. V usage is TRBV5-1 and J usage is TRBJ1-1, with 10 nucleotides matching TRBD1. Trimming at V came to 7 bases and at J to 0 bases, leaving 6 bases not matched to a gene. CDR3 size: 15 residues. Germline CDR1 is SGHRS and CDR2 is YFSETQ.

This rearrangement joins TRBV5-1 to TRBJ2-7; 11 bases map to TRBD2. The germline V gene has CDR1 SGHRS and CDR2 YFSETQ. This CDR3 is 17 amino acids long. J lost 4 bases, V lost 2 bases, and 11 bases had no gene match. In DNA, the CDR3 is TGCGCCAGCAGCTTAACTAGCGGGAGTAAACTTCAATACGAGCAGTACTTC. Its translation: CASSLTSGSKLQYEQYF.

The V call is TRBV18, the J call TRBJ1-6; D is unresolved. Germline V CDR1 and CDR2: KGHSH, LQKENI. V lost 5 bases, J lost 5 bases, and 10 bases lay in between. This CDR3 spans 14 amino acids. The CDR3 DNA reads as TGTGCCAGCTCAAGCGGCCAAAATAATTCACCCCTCCACTTT. Translated, it gives CASSSGQNNSPLHF.

This clone has only one observation. The chain couples TRBV5-3 to TRBJ1-4; D not resolved. TRBV5-3 is marked as an open reading frame, function uncertain. V lost 8 bases and J 0 bases, leaving 8 bases between the germline ends. The CDR3 is made up of 13 amino acids. CDR3 sequence (DNA): TGTGCCAGGGTACCTTCAACTAATGAAAAACTGTTTTTT. It specifies CARVPSTNEKLFF.

The rearrangement uses TRBV2 and TRBJ1-2; 7 bases map to TRBD1. Trimming took 6 bases from V and 4 from J; bases not matched to a gene: 11. Per germline, CDR1 SNHLY and CDR2 FYNNEI. The CDR3 consists of 15 residues. The CDR3 coding sequence is TGTGCCAGCAGACGGGACAGAGAAGCTGTCTATGGCTACACCTTC. Its translation is CASRRDREAVYGYTF.

The gene calls are TRBV7-3 and TRBJ2-1, with a weak D call TRBD1 (7 bases). The CDR3 is 14 amino acids. V was clipped by 5 bases and J by 7 bases, with 15 bases between them. Germline CDR1 SGHTA, CDR2 FQGTGA. CDR3 sequence reads: CASSPTGTGNEQFF. Here the CDR3 DNA reads TGTGCCAGCAGCCCGACAGGGACTGGGAATGAGCAGTTCTTC. The variable domain in full, completed from reference TRBV7-3 and TRBJ2-1, reads GAGVSQTPSNKVTEKGKYVELRCDPISGHTALYWYRQSLGQGPEFLIYFQGTGAADDSGLPNDRFFAVRPEGSVSTLKIQRTERGDSAVYLCASSPTGTGNEQFFGPGTRLTVL.

This clone appeared a few times. The rearrangement joins TRBV6-6 to TRBJ2-5; D ambiguous. The germline V gene has CDR1 MNHNY and CDR2 SVGAGI (reference sequence). The CDR3 spans 14 residues. V was cut by 4 bases and J by 2 bases, with 11 bases left in between. Here the CDR3 reads CASSSPMVQETQYF. CDR3 DNA: TGTGCCAGCAGTTCGCCAATGGTTCAAGAGACCCAGTACTTC.

This chain uses TRBV5-1 with TRBJ2-5, with TRBD2 matching over 10 bases. V was pared by 1 base and J by 4 bases, with 7 bases of the junction left unmatched. Germline V gene data show CDR1 as SGHRS and CDR2 as YFSETQ. CDR3 length equals 16 residues. The CDR3 is CASSLSSGRAPETQYF. The CDR3 DNA sequence: TGCGCCAGCAGCTTGTCAAGCGGGAGGGCCCCAGAGACCCAGTACTTC.

This clone turned up a few times. The J gene is TRBJ1-1, the V gene TRBV7-9; no clear D gene. Trimming shortened V by 5 bases and J by 2 bases, and 12 bases separated the two germline ends. The CDR3 has 14 amino acids. Germline V gene sequence: CDR1 SEHNR, CDR2 FQNEAQ (reference sequence). The CDR3, as DNA: TGTGCCAGCAGCCTCGCGGACGGAAACACTGAAGCTTTCTTT. It is translated as CASSLADGNTEAFF.

The rearrangement links TRBV28 to TRBJ1-5, with a weak D call TRBD1 (6 bases). Germline V gives CDR1 MDHEN, CDR2 SYDVKM. The CDR3 has 16 residues. V lost 6 bases to trimming and J lost 2 bases, with 17 bases between them. CDR3 sequence reads: CASSLEWGLGNQPQHF. The CDR3 region has the DNA TGTGCCAGCAGCCTAGAATGGGGGCTGGGCAATCAGCCCCAGCATTTT.

The genes are TRBV5-1 and TRBJ1-3; D may be TRBD1 (5 bases). V lost 7 bases to trimming and J lost 0 bases, with 14 bases between them. The CDR3 spans 15 residues. Per germline, CDR1 SGHRS and CDR2 YFSETQ. The CDR3 reads CASRSGGDSGNTIYF. The CDR3 DNA reads as TGCGCCAGCCGCTCCGGGGGAGACTCTGGAAACACCATATATTTT.

The chain combines TRBV5-1 with TRBJ2-3, with D possibly being TRBD2 (8 bases). The CDR3 is made up of 15 amino acids. CDR1 is SGHRS and CDR2 is YFSETQ in the germline V gene. Trimming cost V 4 bases and J 7 bases, with 19 bases left between them. In DNA form, the CDR3 reads TGCGCCAGCAGCCCGGGGGGGACAGAACGTTATACGCAGTATTTT. It codes for CASSPGGTERYTQYF.

This clone was observed a handful of times. The V and J genes are TRBV9 and TRBJ2-7, with 9 bases aligning to TRBD2. V was pared by 0 bases and J by 4 bases, with 5 bases of the junction left unmatched. This CDR3 contains 15 residues. Per germline, CDR1 SGDLS and CDR2 YYNGEE. This chain's CDR3 is CASSVAAGGPYEQYF. The CDR3 nucleotides are TGTGCCAGCAGCGTAGCGGCGGGGGGGCCATACGAGCAGTACTTC.

The chain joins TRBV19 to TRBJ1-5, with 7 bases identical to TRBD1. From germline, CDR1 is LNHDA and CDR2 SQIVND (reference sequence). This CDR3 comprises 18 residues. Trimming took 3 bases from V and 0 from J; bases not matched to a gene: 11. The CDR3 here is CASSIGSGQSNSNQPQHF. The CDR3 coding sequence is TGTGCCAGTAGTATTGGTTCGGGACAGAGCAATAGCAATCAGCCCCAGCATTTT.

The chain couples TRBV16 to TRBJ1-4; the D gene is possibly TRBD1 (5 bases). Germline lookup yields CDR1 KGHSY and CDR2 FQNENV. The CDR3 is 15 amino acids. V dropped 4 bases and J dropped 8 bases, with 17 bases sitting between them. The CDR3 region has the DNA TGTGCCAGCAGCCCGTCAGCAGGGTTTGGAGAAAAACTGTTTTTT. Translation: CASSPSAGFGEKLFF.